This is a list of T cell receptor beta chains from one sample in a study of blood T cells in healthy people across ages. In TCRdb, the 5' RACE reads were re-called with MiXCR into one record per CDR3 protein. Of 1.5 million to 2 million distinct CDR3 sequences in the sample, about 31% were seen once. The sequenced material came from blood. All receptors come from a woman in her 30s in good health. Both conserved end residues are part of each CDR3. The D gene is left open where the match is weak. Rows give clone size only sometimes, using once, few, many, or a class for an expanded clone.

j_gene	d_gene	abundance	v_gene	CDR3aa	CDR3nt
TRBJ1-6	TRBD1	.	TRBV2	CASKSDRSNSPLHF	TGTGCCAGCAAATCGGACAGGTCTAATTCACCCCTCCACTTT
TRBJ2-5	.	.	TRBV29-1	CSVLIGGETQYF	TGCAGCGTTCTCATCGGGGGAGAGACCCAGTACTTC
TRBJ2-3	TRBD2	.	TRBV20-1	CSARDWSGGGRRTDTQYF	TGCAGTGCTAGAGATTGGTCTGGGGGGGGAAGAAGGACAGATACGCAGTATTTT
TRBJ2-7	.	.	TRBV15	CATSRDREGAFYEQYF	TGTGCCACCAGCAGAGATCGAGAGGGCGCTTTCTACGAGCAGTACTTC
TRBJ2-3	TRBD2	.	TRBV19	CASSTSSGPTDTQYF	TGTGCCAGTAGTACATCTAGCGGCCCCACAGATACGCAGTATTTT
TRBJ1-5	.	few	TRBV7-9	CAGNTDGNQPQHF	TGTGCCGGCAACACGGACGGCAATCAGCCCCAGCATTTT
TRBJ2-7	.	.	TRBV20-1	CSATTETGLEEQYF	TGCAGTGCTACGACAGAGACAGGATTGGAGGAGCAGTACTTC
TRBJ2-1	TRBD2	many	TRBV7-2	CASSSAGTSGSSYNEQFF	TGTGCCAGCAGCTCGGCCGGGACTAGCGGGAGCTCCTACAATGAGCAGTTCTTC
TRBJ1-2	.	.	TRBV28	CASMPGGGDYTF	TGTGCCAGCATGCCCGGGGGCGGTGACTACACCTTC
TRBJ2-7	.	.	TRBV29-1	CSTGLAGAYEQYF	TGCAGCACGGGCCTGGCAGGGGCTTACGAGCAGTACTTC
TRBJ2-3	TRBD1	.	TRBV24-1	CATSDRDRGGTDTQYF	TGTGCCACCAGTGACCGCGACAGGGGGGGCACAGATACGCAGTATTTT
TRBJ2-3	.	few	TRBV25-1	CASSALNQAPDTQYF	TGTGCCAGCAGTGCCCTAAACCAAGCCCCAGATACGCAGTATTTT
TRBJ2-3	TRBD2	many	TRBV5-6	CASSSTSGKTDTQYF	TGTGCCAGCAGTTCGACTAGCGGGAAAACAGATACGCAGTATTTT
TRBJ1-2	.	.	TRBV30	CAWSAGGAAPYGYTF	TGTGCCTGGAGCGCCGGAGGGGCCGCCCCCTATGGCTACACCTTC
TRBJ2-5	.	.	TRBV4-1	CASSPLGHYGQYF	TGCGCCAGCAGCCCACTGGGACACTACGGGCAGTACTTC
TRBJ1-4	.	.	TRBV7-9	CASSLVEGTNEKLFF	TGTGCCAGCAGCTTGGTGGAGGGGACCAATGAAAAACTGTTTTTT
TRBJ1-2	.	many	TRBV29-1	CSVRADGYTF	TGCAGCGTTAGAGCGGACGGCTACACCTTC
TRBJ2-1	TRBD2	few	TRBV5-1	CASSFTTSGRGNNEQFF	TGCGCCAGCAGCTTCACAACTAGCGGGAGAGGAAACAATGAGCAGTTCTTC
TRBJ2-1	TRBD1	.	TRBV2	CASSKSGTGDNEQFF	TGTGCCAGCAGCAAATCCGGGACAGGGGACAATGAGCAGTTCTTC
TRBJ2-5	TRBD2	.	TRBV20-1	CSARVLTSGEMETQYF	TGCAGTGCTAGGGTCCTGACTAGCGGGGAAATGGAGACCCAGTACTTC
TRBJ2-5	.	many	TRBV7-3	CASSPEGRGQETQYF	TGTGCCAGCAGCCCTGAAGGGAGAGGCCAAGAGACCCAGTACTTC
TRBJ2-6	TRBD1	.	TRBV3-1	CASSQETGFSSGANVLTF	TGTGCCAGCAGCCAAGAGACAGGGTTTAGCTCTGGGGCCAACGTCCTGACTTTC
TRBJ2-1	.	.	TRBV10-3	CAISESELGPRNEQFF	TGTGCCATCAGTGAGTCGGAGCTTGGGCCGAGAAATGAGCAGTTCTTC
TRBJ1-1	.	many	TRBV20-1	CSARGGPTEAFF	TGCAGTGCTAGGGGGGGGCCCACTGAAGCTTTCTTT
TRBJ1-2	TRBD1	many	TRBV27	CASSPLGQGYGYTF	TGTGCCAGCAGTCCCCTGGGACAGGGCTATGGCTACACCTTC
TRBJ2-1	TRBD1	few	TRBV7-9	CASSQDRVTYNEQFF	TGTGCCAGCAGCCAGGACAGGGTCACCTACAATGAGCAGTTCTTC
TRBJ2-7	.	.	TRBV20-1	CSASPRPRAGAYEQYF	TGCAGTGCTAGTCCCCGCCCGAGGGCCGGGGCCTACGAGCAGTACTTC
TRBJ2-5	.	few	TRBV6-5	CASSYRGYRGDGETQYF	TGTGCCAGCAGTTACCGGGGCTACCGTGGAGACGGAGAGACCCAGTACTTC
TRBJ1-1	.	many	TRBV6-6	CASSPGVTEAFF	TGTGCCAGCAGCCCGGGAGTAACTGAAGCTTTCTTT
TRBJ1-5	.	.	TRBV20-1	CSATLGPVDQPQHF	TGCAGTGCCACTCTTGGGCCCGTGGATCAGCCCCAGCATTTT
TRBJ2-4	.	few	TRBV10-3	CAISESGVAKNIQYF	TGTGCCATCAGTGAGTCTGGGGTAGCCAAAAACATTCAGTACTTC
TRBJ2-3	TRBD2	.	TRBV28	CASSFGLAGRPGTDTQYF	TGTGCCAGCAGTTTTGGACTAGCGGGCCGACCGGGGACAGATACGCAGTATTTT
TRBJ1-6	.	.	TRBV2	CASSGASRVPLHF	TGTGCCAGCAGCGGGGCTTCTCGGGTTCCCCTCCACTTT
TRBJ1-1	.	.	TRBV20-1	CSAREDILGSTEAFF	TGCAGTGCTAGAGAAGACATTCTAGGGAGCACTGAAGCTTTCTTT
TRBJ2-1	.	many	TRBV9	CASSVGTTYNEQFF	TGTGCCAGCAGCGTAGGGACCACATACAATGAGCAGTTCTTC
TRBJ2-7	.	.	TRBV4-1	CASSQDNGPYEQYF	TGCGCCAGCAGCCAAGATAACGGACCCTACGAGCAGTACTTC